These 17 T cell receptor beta chains came from one sample sequenced in a study of graft-versus-host responses after intestinal transplantation. The protocol was immunoSEQ multiplex PCR, while the TCRdb copy is restricted to in-frame clones and leaves out a portion. The sample records around 20,000 clones, 75% to 95% being singletons. Sequencing used PBMCs, obtained 350 to 400 days after transplant. Source of these receptors: a human patient who received an intestinal transplant, so some T cells may come from the graft donor.

J is TRBJ2-1 and V is TRBV7-3; weak D call: TRBD2 (5 bases). This CDR3 has 15 amino acids. V lost 6 bases and J 7 bases, leaving 19 bases between the germline ends. The germline CDR1 and CDR2 sequences are SGHTA and FQGTGA. The CDR3 DNA sequence: TGTGCCAGCAGTTTGAGCGGTCCCGATCGGAATGAGCAGTTCTTC. This translates into CASSLSGPDRNEQFF.

V is TRBV1 and J is TRBJ2-7; the table's D call of TRBD2 was not tested on the DNA. TRBV1 is annotated as a pseudogene. CDR3 size: 17 residues. The CDR3 DNA reads as TGCACCAGCAGCCAAGATCTAGCGGGAGGTACGTCCTACGAGCAGTACTTC. Translation gives CTSSQDLAGGTSYEQYF.

The table lists this clone with a count of one. In the same sample, other DNA sequences code for this CDR3. The gene calls are TRBV5-1 and TRBJ2-2; no clear D. Germline V gives CDR1 SGHRS, CDR2 YFSETQ. Trimming left V 2 bases short and J 0 bases short, with 5 bases between. The CDR3 length is 14 residues. The CDR3 DNA reads as TGCGCCAGCAGCTTAAAGTCGAACACCGGGGAGCTGTTTTTT. Amino acid sequence: CASSLKSNTGELFF.

The chain combines TRBV28 with TRBJ1-5; 9 positions match TRBD1. V was clipped by 2 bases and J by 2 bases; unmatched bases: 4. The CDR3 length is 16 residues. Per the germline V gene, CDR1 is MDHEN and CDR2 is SYDVKM. CDR3 in DNA: TGTGCCAGCAGTTTAGGGACAGGGTTGGGCAATCAGCCCCAGCATTTT. Amino acid sequence: CASSLGTGLGNQPQHF.

Note on this clone: Given a much more abundant clone one base away, this may be a read error. The chain has TRBV4-1 and TRBJ1-6, with 9 positions matching TRBD1. The germline gives CDR1 MGHRA, CDR2 YSYEKL. This CDR3 is built from 13 residues. Here the CDR3 DNA reads TGTGCCAGCAGGGACAGGGATAATTCACCCCTCCACTTT. This sequence encodes CASRDRDNSPLHF.

The gene calls are TRBV10-2 and TRBJ2-5, with TRBD2 identical over 8 bases. CDR1 WSHSY and CDR2 SAAADI come from the germline V gene. The V and J ends lost 8 bases and 5 bases, in that order; junction bases with no gene match: 10. The CDR3 spans 14 residues. The CDR3 reads CASVPGGPGETQYF. The CDR3 DNA reads TGCGCCAGCGTCCCGGGAGGGCCGGGGGAGACCCAGTACTTC.

This rearrangement joins TRBV28 to TRBJ2-3, with D unresolved. The germline CDR1 and CDR2 sequences are MDHEN and SYDVKM. This CDR3 region has 13 residues. Trimming pared 5 bases from V and 0 bases from J, leaving 6 bases between. CDR3 sequence reads: CASSDPSTDTQYF. The CDR3 coding sequence is TGTGCCAGCAGTGATCCTAGCACAGATACGCAGTATTTT.

This clone has just a few counts. CDR3 nucleotides: TGTGCCAGCAGCTTAAGAGCGAACACTGAAGCTTTCTTT. Protein: CASSLRANTEAFF. The gene calls are TRBV11-2 and TRBJ1-1; D is uncertain. Germline V gene data show CDR1 as SGHAT and CDR2 as FQNNGV. With 2 bases removed from V and 1 base from J, the gap between germline ends came to 5 bases. This CDR3 spans 13 amino acids.

This clone has a handful of counts. This chain joins TRBV7-2 and TRBJ1-4, with 7 bases matching TRBD1. CDR3 size: 14 residues. CDR1 is SGHTA, CDR2 FQGNSA, per germline. V gave up 2 bases and J gave up 4 bases; unmatched junction bases: 1. In DNA, the CDR3 is TGTGCCAGCAGCTTATGGGACAGTAATGAAAAACTGTTTTTT. As protein: CASSLWDSNEKLFF. Complete variable domain (other parts from reference TRBV7-2 and TRBJ1-4): GAGVSQSPSNKVTEKGKDVELRCDPISGHTALYWYRQSLGQGLEFLIYFQGNSAPDKSGLPSDRFSAERTGGSVSTLTIQRTQQEDSAVYLCASSLWDSNEKLFFGSGTQLSVL.

The chain links TRBV5-1 to TRBJ2-7, with TRBD1 as a possible D gene (5 bases). The CDR3 contains 12 residues. Germline V gene sequence: CDR1 SGHRS, CDR2 YFSETQ. Trimming took off 1 base at V and 5 bases at J, with 7 bases between the two ends. The CDR3 is CASSLRQNEQYF. In DNA form, the CDR3 reads TGCGCCAGCAGCTTGCGACAGAACGAGCAGTACTTC.

The chain joins TRBV10-3 to TRBJ2-1; 11 bases are a match to TRBD2. This CDR3 comprises 16 residues. CDR1 ENHRY and CDR2 SYGVKD come from the germline V gene. Trimming removed 4 bases from V and 3 bases from J; junction bases left unmatched: 5. This CDR3 is CAISGLAGGFYNEQFF. As DNA, the CDR3 is TGTGCCATCAGTGGGTTAGCGGGAGGGTTCTACAATGAGCAGTTCTTC.

Concerning this clone: Germline is not matched at one junction end, which may reflect a read error. The chain employs TRBV6-5 and TRBJ1-1, with a possible D match to TRBD1 (6 bases). CDR1 is MNHEY and CDR2 is SVGAGI in the germline V gene. The CDR3 extends over 13 amino acids. The CDR3 sequence: CANSYSGDTEAFF. Written as DNA, the CDR3 is TGTGCCAACAGTTACTCAGGGGACACTGAAGCTTTCTTT.

This chain uses TRBV7-2 with TRBJ2-7; 8 positions match TRBD2. Trimming at V came to 0 bases and at J to 1 base, leaving 5 bases not matched to a gene. The V gene's germline CDR1 is SGHTA and CDR2 FQGNSA. The CDR3 is 16 amino acids. CDR3 DNA: TGTGCCAGCAGCTTAGCTGCGGGGGGCCCATCCTACGAGCAGTACTTC. Its translation is CASSLAAGGPSYEQYF.

The rearrangement joins TRBV9 to TRBJ2-1; D is uncertain. Germline V gene data show CDR1 as SGDLS and CDR2 as YYNGEE. The CDR3 sequence is 14 residues long. The germline V and J ends were trimmed by 4 bases and 5 bases, with 13 bases remaining between them. The CDR3 sequence is CASSTSKVHNEQFF. CDR3 bases: TGTGCCAGCAGCACGTCCAAGGTCCACAATGAGCAGTTCTTC.

The rearrangement joins TRBV6-5 to TRBJ2-5; D not certain. V lost 0 bases to trimming and J lost 2 bases, with 7 bases between them. The CDR3 length is 14 residues. Looked up from germline, CDR1 is MNHEY and CDR2 is SVGAGI. DNA of the CDR3: TGTGCCAGCAGTTACTCAAGGGCGCAAGAGACCCAGTACTTC. Its translation is CASSYSRAQETQYF.

The chain links TRBV5-1 to TRBJ1-3, with D perhaps TRBD1 (6 bases). The CDR3 loop spans 15 amino acids. With 2 bases removed from V and 0 bases from J, the gap between germline ends came to 9 bases. Germline values: CDR1 SGHRS, CDR2 YFSETQ. CDR3 DNA sequence: TGCGCCAGCAGCTTAACAGGGAGCTCTGGAAACACCATATATTTT. It codes for CASSLTGSSGNTIYF. The full variable domain, rest sourced from reference TRBV5-1 and TRBJ1-3, is KAGVTQTPRYLIKTRGQQVTLSCSPISGHRSVSWYQQTPGQGLQFLFEYFSETQRNKGNFPGRFSGRQFSNSRSEMNVSTLELGDSALYLCASSLTGSSGNTIYFGEGSWLTVV.

This chain connects TRBV9 to TRBJ2-2, with D perhaps TRBD2 (6 bases). From germline, CDR1 is SGDLS and CDR2 YYNGEE. The V and J ends lost 3 bases and 4 bases respectively, with 13 bases between them. This CDR3 region has 15 residues. The CDR3 reads CASSEGAGRTGELFF. DNA of the CDR3: TGTGCCAGCAGCGAGGGCGCGGGACGCACCGGGGAGCTGTTTTTT.